This TCR beta chain was captured in a study of T cells in Graves' hyperthyroidism and ophthalmopathy. The study, taken as a whole, reports: A 13 V-J model separated ophthalmopathy from stable hyperthyroidism. Model predictions of ophthalmopathy came a median about 6.3 months before onset.

Amplified TCR beta CDR3 regions derived from RNA transcripts. The TCR CDR3 first-round RT-PCR relied on the HTBI primer set. Each CDR3 protein is one row after TCRdb ran MiXCR on the multiplex PCR reads. Of a few hundred thousand distinct CDR3 sequences in the sample, about an eighth were seen once. Patients counted as stable if ophthalmopathy did not develop within 18 months. This clonotype has a count of ten or more. As yet, its antigen is unknown. This CDR3 is built from 14 residues. Between the trimmed V and J ends, which lost 1 base and 4 bases, there was a span of 12 bases. Germline V CDR1 and CDR2: DFQATT, SNEGSKA (reference sequence).

The rearrangement joins TRBV20-1 to TRBJ2-3, with D possibly being TRBD1 (5 bases). Sequencing used blood. The sequence derives from a woman younger than 35 with Graves' hyperthyroidism. The CDR3 DNA reads as TGCAGTGCTAGAGTCAGGGTGAGCGCAGATACGCAGTATTTT. Amino acids: CSARVRVSADTQYF.